Listed here are 9 T cell receptor beta chains from one sample, sequenced in a study of neoadjuvant anti-PD-1 for oral cavity cancer. Sequencing used immunoSEQ multiplex PCR; TCRdb keeps in-frame clones, though not all of them. The data show 75,000 or so clones, less than 85% seen once. The source material was PBMCs, sampled before nivolumab (anti-PD-1) treatment. The receptors were sampled from a person between 40 and 79 years old with oral cavity squamous cell carcinoma.

In this sample, this clone turned up a few times. This rearrangement joins TRBV19 to TRBJ2-7, with TRBD2 as a possible D gene (5 bases). From germline, CDR1 is LNHDA and CDR2 SQIVND (reference sequence). The V and J ends lost 9 bases and 3 bases respectively, with 27 bases between them. CDR3 length equals 17 residues. For the CDR3, the DNA is TGTGCCAGAGCCGGGATCTCACAAAGTCCCCACCACTACGAGCAGTACTTC. It is translated as CARAGISQSPHHYEQYF.

The rearrangement uses TRBV11-2 and TRBJ2-7; possible D gene TRBD1, 5 bases. This CDR3 is 15 amino acids long. CDR1 is SGHAT and CDR2 is FQNNGV in the germline V gene. With 5 bases removed from V and 5 bases from J, the gap between germline ends came to 19 bases. CDR3: CASSKQTAASNEQYF. CDR3 bases: TGTGCCAGCAGCAAACAGACAGCAGCTTCCAACGAGCAGTACTTC. Using reference TRBV11-2 and TRBJ2-7 for the parts outside the CDR3, the full variable domain is EAGVAQSPRYKIIEKRQSVAFWCNPISGHATLYWYQQILGQGPKLLIQFQNNGVVDDSQLPKDRFSAERLKGVDSTLKIQPAKLEDSAVYLCASSKQTAASNEQYFGPGTRLTVT.

CDR3 nucleotide sequence: TGTGCCAGCAGCACCGGGACTAGCCTTACATATGAGCAGTTCTTC. Translated: CASSTGTSLTYEQFF. The chain uses TRBV5-6 and TRBJ2-1; TRBD2 agrees at 9 bases. Germline V gene data show CDR1 as SGHDT and CDR2 as YYEEEE. V shed 4 bases and J 8 bases; nucleotides not matched to a gene: 10. The CDR3 runs 15 residues.

The chain couples TRBV2 to TRBJ2-1, with TRBD2 identical over 7 bases. Trimming at V came to 8 bases and at J to 0 bases, leaving 10 bases not matched to a gene. CDR3 length: 16 residues. Germline-derived CDR1 and CDR2 are SNHLY and FYNNEI. CDR3 region: CASSATSARSYNEQFF. The CDR3 DNA is TGTGCCAGCTCCGCCACTAGCGCCCGCTCCTACAATGAGCAGTTCTTC.

This clone was observed once. The chain uses TRBV19 and TRBJ1-3, with D tentatively TRBD1 (6 bases). Germline CDR1 and CDR2: LNHDA and SQIVND (reference sequence). The CDR3 spans 13 residues. Deletions cut 7 bases from V and 4 bases from J, with 11 bases between. CDR3 in DNA: TGTGCCAGTACGGACAGTTCCGGAAACACCATATATTTT. Translated: CASTDSSGNTIYF.

The V and J genes are TRBV28 and TRBJ2-7; 9 positions match TRBD1. This CDR3 has 16 amino acids. V was pared by 7 bases and J by 0 bases, with 10 bases of the junction left unmatched. CDR1 is MDHEN and CDR2 is SYDVKM in the germline V gene. The CDR3 loop is CASKPVPGQGSYEQYF. For the CDR3, the DNA is TGTGCCAGCAAGCCCGTACCGGGACAGGGCTCCTACGAGCAGTACTTC. The full variable domain, rest sourced from reference TRBV28 and TRBJ2-7, is DVKVTQSSRYLVKRTGEKVFLECVQDMDHENMFWYRQDPGLGLRLIYFSYDVKMKEKGDIPEGYSVSREKKERFSLILESASTNQTSMYLCASKPVPGQGSYEQYFGPGTRLTVT.

The rearrangement uses TRBV5-1 and TRBJ2-7, with D unclear. This CDR3 contains 13 residues. V lost 4 bases and J lost 3, with 11 bases in between. Germline V CDR1 and CDR2: SGHRS, YFSETQ. CDR3 in DNA: TGCGCCAGCAGCGTGCAGGAGTTCTACGAGCAGTACTTC. Its translation: CASSVQEFYEQYF.

The V gene is TRBV10-3, the J gene TRBJ2-7; D call uncertain. CDR3 length: 12 amino acids. CDR1 is ENHRY and CDR2 is SYGVKD in the germline V gene. Trimming removed 6 bases from V and 0 bases from J, with 6 bases in between. The DNA for the CDR3 is TGTGCCATCAGGGGGAACTCCTACGAGCAGTACTTC. This codes for CAIRGNSYEQYF.

This clone has just one count. The chain employs TRBV6-1 and TRBJ2-1, with TRBD2 matching 9 bases. CDR3 length: 17 amino acids. The germline gives CDR1 MNHNS, CDR2 SASEGT. The ends lost 0 bases at V and 4 bases at J; junction bases unmatched: 7. CDR3 protein: CASSEAMTSGLYNEQFF. In DNA, the CDR3 is TGTGCCAGCAGTGAAGCGATGACTAGCGGCCTTTACAATGAGCAGTTCTTC.